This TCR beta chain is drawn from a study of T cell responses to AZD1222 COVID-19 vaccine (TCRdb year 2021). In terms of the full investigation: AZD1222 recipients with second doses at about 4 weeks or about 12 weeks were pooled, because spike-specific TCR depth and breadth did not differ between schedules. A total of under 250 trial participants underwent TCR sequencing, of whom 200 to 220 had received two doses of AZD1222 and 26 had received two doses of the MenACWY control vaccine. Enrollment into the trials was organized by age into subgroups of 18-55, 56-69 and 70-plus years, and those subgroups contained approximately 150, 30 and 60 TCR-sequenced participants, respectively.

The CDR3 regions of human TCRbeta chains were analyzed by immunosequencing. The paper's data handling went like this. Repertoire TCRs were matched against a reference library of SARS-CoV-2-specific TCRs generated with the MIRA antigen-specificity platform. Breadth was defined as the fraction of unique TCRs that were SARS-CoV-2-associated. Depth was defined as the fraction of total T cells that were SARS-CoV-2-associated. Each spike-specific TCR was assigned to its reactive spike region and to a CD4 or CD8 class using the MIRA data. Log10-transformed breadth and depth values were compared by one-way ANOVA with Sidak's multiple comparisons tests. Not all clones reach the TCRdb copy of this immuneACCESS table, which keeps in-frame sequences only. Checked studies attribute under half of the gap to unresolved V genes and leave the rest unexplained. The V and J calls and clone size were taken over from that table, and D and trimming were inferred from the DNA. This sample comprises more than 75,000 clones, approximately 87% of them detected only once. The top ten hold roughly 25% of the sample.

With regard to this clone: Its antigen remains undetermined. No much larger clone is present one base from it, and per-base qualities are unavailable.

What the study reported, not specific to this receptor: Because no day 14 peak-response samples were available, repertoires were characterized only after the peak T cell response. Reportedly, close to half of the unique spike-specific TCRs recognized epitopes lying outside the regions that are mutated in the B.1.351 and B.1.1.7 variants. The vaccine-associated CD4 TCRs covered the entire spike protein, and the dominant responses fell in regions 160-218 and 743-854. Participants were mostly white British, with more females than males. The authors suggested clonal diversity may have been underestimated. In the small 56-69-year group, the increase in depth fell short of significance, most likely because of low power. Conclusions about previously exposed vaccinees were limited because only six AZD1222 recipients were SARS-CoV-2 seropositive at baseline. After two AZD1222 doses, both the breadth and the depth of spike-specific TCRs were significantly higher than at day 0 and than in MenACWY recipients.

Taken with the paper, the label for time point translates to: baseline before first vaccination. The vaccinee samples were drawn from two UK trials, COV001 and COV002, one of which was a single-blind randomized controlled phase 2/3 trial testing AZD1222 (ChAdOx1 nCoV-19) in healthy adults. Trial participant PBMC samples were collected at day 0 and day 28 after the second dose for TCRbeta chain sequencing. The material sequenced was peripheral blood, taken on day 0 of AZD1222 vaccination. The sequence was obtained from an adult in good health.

The DNA sequence is as follows: TGTGCCAGCAGCCAAGGAAGGACATACTATGGCTACACCTTC. Its protein is CASSQGRTYYGYTF. Recombination connected TRBV28 to TRBJ1-2; a tentative D call is TRBD1 (5 bases match). Taken from cysteine to phenylalanine, the CDR3 has 14 residues. Here the CDR3 DNA is all that survives: 42 bases in frame from base 1. From the germline V gene, CDR1 is MDHEN and CDR2 is SYDVKM. Deletion took 6 bases off V and 3 bases off J, with a span of 14 bases between the germline ends.